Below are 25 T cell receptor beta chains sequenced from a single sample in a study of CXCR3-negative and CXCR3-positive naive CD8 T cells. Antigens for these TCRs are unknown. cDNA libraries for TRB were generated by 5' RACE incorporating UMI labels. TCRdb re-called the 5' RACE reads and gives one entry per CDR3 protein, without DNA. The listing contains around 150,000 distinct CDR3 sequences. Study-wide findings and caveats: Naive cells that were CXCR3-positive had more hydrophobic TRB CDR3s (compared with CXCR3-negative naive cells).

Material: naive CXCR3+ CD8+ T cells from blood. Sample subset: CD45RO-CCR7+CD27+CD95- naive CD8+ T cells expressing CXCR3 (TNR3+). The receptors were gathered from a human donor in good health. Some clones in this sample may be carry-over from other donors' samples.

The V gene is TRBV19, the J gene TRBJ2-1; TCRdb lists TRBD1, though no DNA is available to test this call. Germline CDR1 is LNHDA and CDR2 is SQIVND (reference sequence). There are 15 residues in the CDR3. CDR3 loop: CASSPETGIYNEQFF.

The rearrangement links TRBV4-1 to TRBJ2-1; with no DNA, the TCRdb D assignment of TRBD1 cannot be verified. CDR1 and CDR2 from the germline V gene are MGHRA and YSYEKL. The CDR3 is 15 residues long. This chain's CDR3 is CASSQPGQLYNEQFF.

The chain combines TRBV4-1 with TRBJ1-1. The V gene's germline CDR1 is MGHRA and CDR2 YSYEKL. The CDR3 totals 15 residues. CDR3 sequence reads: CASSQTSTANTEAFF.

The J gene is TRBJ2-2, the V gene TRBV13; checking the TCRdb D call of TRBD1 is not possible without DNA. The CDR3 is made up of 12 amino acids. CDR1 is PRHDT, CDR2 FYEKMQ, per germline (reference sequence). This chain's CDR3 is CASKAPTGELFF.

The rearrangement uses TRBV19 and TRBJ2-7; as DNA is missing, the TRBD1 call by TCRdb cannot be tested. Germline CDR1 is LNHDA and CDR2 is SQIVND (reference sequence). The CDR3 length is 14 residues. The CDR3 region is CASSPWTGSHEQYF. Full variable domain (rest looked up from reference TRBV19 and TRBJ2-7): DGGITQSPKYLFRKEGQNVTLSCEQNLNHDAMYWYRQDPGQGLRLIYYSQIVNDFQKGDIAEGYSVSREKKESFPLTVTSAQKNPTAFYLCASSPWTGSHEQYFGPGTRLTVT.

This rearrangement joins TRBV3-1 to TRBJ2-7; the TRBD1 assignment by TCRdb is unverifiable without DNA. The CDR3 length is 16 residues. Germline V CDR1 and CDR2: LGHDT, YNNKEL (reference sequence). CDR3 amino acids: CASSLRAGQGRYEQYF.

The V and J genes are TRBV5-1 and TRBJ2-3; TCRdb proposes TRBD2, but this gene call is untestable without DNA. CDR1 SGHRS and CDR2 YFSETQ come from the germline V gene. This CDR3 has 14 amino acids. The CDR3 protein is CASSFLAPTDTQYF.

The CDR3 region is CASSLEWEYESTDTQYF. This chain joins TRBV11-2 and TRBJ2-3; TCRdb gives TRBD2 as the D gene, but with no DNA this cannot be confirmed. This CDR3 has 17 residues. Germline V gene lookup returns CDR1 SGHAT and CDR2 FQNNGV.

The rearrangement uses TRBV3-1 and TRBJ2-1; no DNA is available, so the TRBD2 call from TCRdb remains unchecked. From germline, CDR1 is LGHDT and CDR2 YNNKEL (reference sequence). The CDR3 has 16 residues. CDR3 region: CASSPLSGGSYNEQYF.

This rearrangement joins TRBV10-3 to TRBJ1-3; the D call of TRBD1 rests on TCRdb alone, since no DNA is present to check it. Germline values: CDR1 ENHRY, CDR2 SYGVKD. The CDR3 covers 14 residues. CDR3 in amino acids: CAAENSGFGNTIYF.

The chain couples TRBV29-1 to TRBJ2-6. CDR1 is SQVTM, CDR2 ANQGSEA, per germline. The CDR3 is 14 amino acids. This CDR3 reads CSVSDPSGANVLTF.

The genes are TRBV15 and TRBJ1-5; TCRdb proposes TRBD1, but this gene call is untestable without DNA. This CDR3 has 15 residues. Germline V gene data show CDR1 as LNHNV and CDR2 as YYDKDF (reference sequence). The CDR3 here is CATSPPGGGNQPQHF.

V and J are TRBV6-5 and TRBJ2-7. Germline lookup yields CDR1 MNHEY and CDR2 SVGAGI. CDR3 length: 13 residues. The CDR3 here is CASRYQNTYEQYF.

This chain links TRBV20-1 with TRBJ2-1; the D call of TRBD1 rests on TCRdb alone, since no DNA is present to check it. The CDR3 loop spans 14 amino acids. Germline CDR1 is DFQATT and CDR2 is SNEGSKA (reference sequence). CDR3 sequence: CSARRTERNNEQFF.

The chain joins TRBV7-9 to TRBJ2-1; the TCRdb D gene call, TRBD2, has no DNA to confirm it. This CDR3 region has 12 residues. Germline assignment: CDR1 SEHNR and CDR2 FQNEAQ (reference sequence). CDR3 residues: CASSLQGHEQFF.

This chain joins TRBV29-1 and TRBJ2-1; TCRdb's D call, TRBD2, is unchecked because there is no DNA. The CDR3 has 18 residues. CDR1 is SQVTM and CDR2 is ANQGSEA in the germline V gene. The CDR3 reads CSVEGGGLAGTPYNEQFF.

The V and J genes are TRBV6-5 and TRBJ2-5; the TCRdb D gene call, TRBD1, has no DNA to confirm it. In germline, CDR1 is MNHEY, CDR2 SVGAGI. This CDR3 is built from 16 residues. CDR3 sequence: CASSYGQTPWVETQYF.

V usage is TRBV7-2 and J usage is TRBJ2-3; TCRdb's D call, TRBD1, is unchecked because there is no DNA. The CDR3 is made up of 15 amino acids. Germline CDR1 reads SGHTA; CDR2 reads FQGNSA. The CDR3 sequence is CASSLSTGSTDTQYF.

This CDR3 reads CASSSLAGTKNIQYF. The chain recombines TRBV28 with TRBJ2-4; TCRdb proposes TRBD2, but this gene call is untestable without DNA. The germline V gene has CDR1 MDHEN and CDR2 SYDVKM. The CDR3 consists of 15 residues. The full variable domain, with the rest looked up from reference TRBV28 and TRBJ2-4, is DVKVTQSSRYLVKRTGEKVFLECVQDMDHENMFWYRQDPGLGLRLIYFSYDVKMKEKGDIPEGYSVSREKKERFSLILESASTNQTSMYLCASSSLAGTKNIQYFGAGTRLSVL.

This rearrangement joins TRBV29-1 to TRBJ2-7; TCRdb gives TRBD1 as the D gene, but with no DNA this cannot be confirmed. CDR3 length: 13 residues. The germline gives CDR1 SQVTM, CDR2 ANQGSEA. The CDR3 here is CSVVGTGTYEQYF.

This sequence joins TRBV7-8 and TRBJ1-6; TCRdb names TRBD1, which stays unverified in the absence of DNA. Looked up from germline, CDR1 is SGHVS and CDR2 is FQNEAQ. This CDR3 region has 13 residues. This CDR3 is CASSTGGLSPLHF.

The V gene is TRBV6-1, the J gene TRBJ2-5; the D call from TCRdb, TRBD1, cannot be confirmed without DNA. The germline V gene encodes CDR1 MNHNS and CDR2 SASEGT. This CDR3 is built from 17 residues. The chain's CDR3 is CASSEQVAGEVQETQYF.

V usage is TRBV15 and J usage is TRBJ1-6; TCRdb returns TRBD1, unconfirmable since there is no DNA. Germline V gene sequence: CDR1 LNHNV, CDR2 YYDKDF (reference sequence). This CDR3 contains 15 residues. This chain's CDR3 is CATSRGDRRNSPLHF.

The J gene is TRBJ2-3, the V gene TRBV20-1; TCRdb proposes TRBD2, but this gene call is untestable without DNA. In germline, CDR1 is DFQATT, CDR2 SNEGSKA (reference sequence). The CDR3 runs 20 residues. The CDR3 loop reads CSARDEWTSGVGRTRYTQYF.

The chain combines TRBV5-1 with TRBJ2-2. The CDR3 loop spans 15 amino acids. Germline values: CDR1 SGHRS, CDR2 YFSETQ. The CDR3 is CASSLVQADTGELFF.